Listed below are T cell receptor beta chains from one sample, sequenced in a study of T cells after yellow fever vaccination. MiXCR was run by TCRdb on the 5' RACE reads, yielding one entry per CDR3 protein. Of just under 600,000 distinct CDR3 sequences listed, roughly 13% are singletons. The input for sequencing was PBMCs, taken on the day of the yellow fever booster vaccination. The receptors shown here come from a man aged 25-45 years who received the YFV17D yellow fever vaccine. The CDR3 runs from the conserved cysteine through the conserved F or W. D genes are given only for firm matches. The size of a clone is reported for some rows only, either as once, few or many, or as a class for expanded clones.

CDR3 length: 14
V gene: TRBV3-1
D gene: NA
clone size: few
J gene: TRBJ1-5
CDR3 DNA: TGTGCCAGCAGCCTGCGAGGCGAAAATCAGCCCCAGCATTTT
CDR3 protein: CASSLRGENQPQHF

CDR3 length: 13
V gene: TRBV20-1
D gene: TRBD2
clone size: few
J gene: TRBJ2-1
CDR3 DNA: TGCAGTGCTAGGCACCTAGCGGGATATGAGCAGTTCTTC
CDR3 protein: CSARHLAGYEQFF

CDR3 length: 13
V gene: TRBV5-1
D gene: TRBD2
clone size: few
J gene: TRBJ2-5
CDR3 DNA: TGCGCCAGCAGCTTTCTAGGGAGGGCGACCCAGTACTTC
CDR3 protein: CASSFLGRATQYF

CDR3 length: 18
V gene: TRBV19
D gene: TRBD1
clone size: NA
J gene: TRBJ2-6
CDR3 DNA: TGTGCCAGTAGTTCAGGACAGGGGGTCCGCTCTGGGGCCAACGTCCTGACTTTC
CDR3 protein: CASSSGQGVRSGANVLTF

CDR3 length: 12
V gene: TRBV29-1
D gene: TRBD1
clone size: NA
J gene: TRBJ2-5
CDR3 DNA: TGCAGCGCTGATCCAGGGGGCGAGACCCAGTACTTC
CDR3 protein: CSADPGGETQYF

CDR3 length: 12
V gene: TRBV25-1
D gene: NA
clone size: few
J gene: TRBJ2-7
CDR3 DNA: TGTGCCAGCAGTGAGCCGAGGGCTGGGCAGTACTTC
CDR3 protein: CASSEPRAGQYF

CDR3 length: 15
V gene: TRBV9
D gene: TRBD2
clone size: few
J gene: TRBJ2-1
CDR3 DNA: TGTGCCAGCAGCGTAGCGTCACTAGCGTTTAATGAGCAGTTCTTC
CDR3 protein: CASSVASLAFNEQFF

CDR3 length: 18
V gene: TRBV7-2
D gene: TRBD2
clone size: NA
J gene: TRBJ2-1
CDR3 DNA: TGTGCCAGCAGCCTATGGCTAGCGGGAGGCTCCTCCTACAATGAGCAGTTCTTC
CDR3 protein: CASSLWLAGGSSYNEQFF

CDR3 length: 16
V gene: TRBV12-3/TRBV12-4
D gene: TRBD2
clone size: few
J gene: TRBJ2-1
CDR3 DNA: TGTGCCAGCAGTTTAGGAGTTAGCGGGCCTTACAATGAGCAGTTCTTC
CDR3 protein: CASSLGVSGPYNEQFF

CDR3 length: 11
V gene: TRBV29-1
D gene: NA
clone size: few
J gene: TRBJ1-2
CDR3 DNA: TGCAGCGTTGAAGGTGTTAATGGCTACACCTTC
CDR3 protein: CSVEGVNGYTF

CDR3 length: 14
V gene: TRBV11-2
D gene: NA
clone size: many
J gene: TRBJ2-2
CDR3 DNA: TGTGCCAGCAGTCGTAGGGGGAACACCGGGGAGCTGTTTTTT
CDR3 protein: CASSRRGNTGELFF

CDR3 length: 16
V gene: TRBV5-1
D gene: TRBD2
clone size: few
J gene: TRBJ2-5
CDR3 DNA: TGCGCCAGCAGCGACTGGACTAGCGGCCATCAAGAGACCCAGTACTTC
CDR3 protein: CASSDWTSGHQETQYF

CDR3 length: 15
V gene: TRBV20-1
D gene: TRBD2
clone size: NA
J gene: TRBJ2-7
CDR3 DNA: TGCAGTGCTAGCCGAAATAGCGGGAAACTCTACGAGCAGTACTTC
CDR3 protein: CSASRNSGKLYEQYF

CDR3 length: 15
V gene: TRBV7-3
D gene: TRBD2
clone size: few
J gene: TRBJ2-1
CDR3 DNA: TGTGCCAGCAGCTTAACAGCGGGAGGCTATTATGAGCAGTTCTTC
CDR3 protein: CASSLTAGGYYEQFF

CDR3 length: 13
V gene: TRBV28
D gene: NA
clone size: NA
J gene: TRBJ2-3
CDR3 DNA: TGTGCCAGCTTCAGAGCGGACACAGATACGCAGTATTTT
CDR3 protein: CASFRADTDTQYF

CDR3 length: 14
V gene: TRBV12-3/TRBV12-4
D gene: NA
clone size: NA
J gene: TRBJ1-2
CDR3 DNA: TGTGCCAGCAGCCCCCGGGACCTCCGCTATGGCTACACCTTC
CDR3 protein: CASSPRDLRYGYTF

CDR3 length: 12
V gene: TRBV18
D gene: NA
clone size: few
J gene: TRBJ1-2
CDR3 DNA: TGTGCCAGCTCACCACAGGGAGGAGGCTACACCTTC
CDR3 protein: CASSPQGGGYTF

CDR3 length: 14
V gene: TRBV12-3/TRBV12-4
D gene: TRBD1
clone size: NA
J gene: TRBJ2-5
CDR3 DNA: TGTGCCAGCAGTTTACTGACAGGGGAAGAGACCCAGTACTTC
CDR3 protein: CASSLLTGEETQYF

CDR3 length: 12
V gene: TRBV5-4
D gene: NA
clone size: NA
J gene: TRBJ1-1
CDR3 DNA: TGTGCCAGCAGCCGGGACGGCTACGAAGCTTTCTTT
CDR3 protein: CASSRDGYEAFF

CDR3 length: 12
V gene: TRBV29-1
D gene: NA
clone size: NA
J gene: TRBJ2-3
CDR3 DNA: TGCAGCGTGCCGGGGGGCCCAGATACGCAGTATTTT
CDR3 protein: CSVPGGPDTQYF

CDR3 length: 14
V gene: TRBV4-3
D gene: NA
clone size: NA
J gene: TRBJ2-1
CDR3 DNA: TGCGCCAGCAGGCAAGAAACCGTTCTTAATGAGCAGTTCTTC
CDR3 protein: CASRQETVLNEQFF

CDR3 length: 12
V gene: TRBV20-1
D gene: NA
clone size: NA
J gene: TRBJ2-1
CDR3 DNA: TGCAGTGCTACCGGGACCCCCAATGAGCAGTTCTTC
CDR3 protein: CSATGTPNEQFF

CDR3 length: 16
V gene: TRBV5-6
D gene: TRBD1
clone size: few
J gene: TRBJ2-5
CDR3 DNA: TGTGCCAGCAGCTTGGACCCACAGGGGGTTATGGAGACCCAGTACTTC
CDR3 protein: CASSLDPQGVMETQYF

CDR3 length: 14
V gene: TRBV6-1
D gene: TRBD2
clone size: NA
J gene: TRBJ2-3
CDR3 DNA: TGTGCCAGCAGAAGAGCGGGAGGCTCAGATACGCAGTATTTT
CDR3 protein: CASRRAGGSDTQYF

CDR3 length: 14
V gene: TRBV5-1
D gene: NA
clone size: many
J gene: TRBJ2-7
CDR3 DNA: TGCGCCAGCAGCTTCGGGGGAATCTACGACGAGCAGTACTTC
CDR3 protein: CASSFGGIYDEQYF

CDR3 length: 14
V gene: TRBV5-1
D gene: NA
clone size: NA
J gene: TRBJ2-3
CDR3 DNA: TGCGCCAGCAGCAGCTGGCATAGCACAGATACGCAGTATTTT
CDR3 protein: CASSSWHSTDTQYF

CDR3 length: 15
V gene: TRBV10-2
D gene: TRBD2
clone size: NA
J gene: TRBJ2-5
CDR3 DNA: TGCGCCAGCAGTCCCCTAGCGGCCCTAGGGGAGACCCAGTACTTC
CDR3 protein: CASSPLAALGETQYF